Listed below are T cell receptor beta chains from one sample, sequenced in a study of CD8+CD57+ T cells in acquired aplastic anemia. TCRdb used MiXCR to reprocess the reads, holding one entry per CDR3 protein. Of 150,000 to 160,000 distinct CDR3 sequences listed, roughly 54% are singletons. Sequenced material: sorted CD4+, CD8+, or CD8+CD57+ T cells (not recorded which) from PBMCs. The receptors shown here come from a human donor with aplastic anemia. Each CDR3 is given with its conserved first and last residue. The D gene is left open where the match is weak. Clone sizes are given selectively: once, few, many, or a class where the clone is expanded.

NA	TRBV2	NA	TRBJ1-5	CASRRDNNNQPQHF	TGTGCCAGCAGAAGGGACAACAACAATCAGCCCCAGCATTTT
NA	TRBV20-1	NA	TRBJ2-6	CSASARYRFGANVLTF	TGCAGTGCTAGCGCTCGGTACAGGTTTGGGGCCAACGTCCTGACTTTC
NA	TRBV2	NA	TRBJ1-1	CASRRDTGTEAFF	TGTGCCAGCAGGCGGGACACGGGCACTGAAGCTTTCTTT
NA	TRBV3-1	TRBD1	TRBJ1-2	CASSNRDRDSWRGYTF	TGTGCCAGCAGCAACCGGGACAGGGACTCGTGGAGGGGCTACACCTTC
NA	TRBV3-1	NA	TRBJ1-6	CASSMGPGDSPLHF	TGTGCCAGCAGCATGGGCCCCGGAGATTCACCCCTCCACTTT
NA	TRBV6-1	NA	TRBJ1-2	CASRMGRYYGYTF	TGTGCCAGCAGAATGGGACGATACTATGGCTACACCTTC
few	TRBV10-1	NA	TRBJ2-2	CASSESAEPGELFF	TGCGCCAGCAGTGAGTCAGCAGAGCCCGGGGAGCTGTTTTTT
once	TRBV20-1	NA	TRBJ2-1	CSAGTTQNEQFF	TGCAGTGCTGGGACAACCCAAAATGAGCAGTTCTTC
few	TRBV7-3	NA	TRBJ2-5	CASSLAGTEETQYF	TGTGCCAGCAGCTTAGCCGGGACTGAAGAGACCCAGTACTTC
NA	TRBV10-1	NA	TRBJ1-2	CASPGRYGYTF	TGCGCCAGCCCCGGACGCTATGGCTACACCTTC
NA	TRBV7-3	NA	TRBJ1-3	CASSLRGLGNTIYF	TGTGCCAGCAGCTTAAGAGGGTTGGGAAACACCATATATTTT
NA	TRBV2	NA	TRBJ1-1	CASAGNRETEAFF	TGTGCCAGTGCTGGGAACAGGGAGACTGAAGCTTTCTTT
many	TRBV20-1	NA	TRBJ1-2	CSARARGYNYGYTF	TGCAGTGCTAGGGCCCGGGGCTATAACTATGGCTACACCTTC
few	TRBV24-1	NA	TRBJ2-1	CATSDHRLTDNEQFF	TGTGCCACCAGTGACCACCGACTTACTGACAATGAGCAGTTCTTC
NA	TRBV10-3	TRBD1	TRBJ1-1	CAIRGQEGNTEAFF	TGTGCCATCAGGGGACAGGAGGGAAACACTGAAGCTTTCTTT
many	TRBV9	NA	TRBJ2-3	CASSPSRSDTQYF	TGTGCCAGCAGCCCCAGTAGGTCAGATACGCAGTATTTT
NA	TRBV20-1	TRBD2	TRBJ2-1	CSARTGYSGSYDEQFF	TGCAGTGCTCGCACGGGGTATAGCGGGAGTTACGATGAGCAGTTCTTC
few	TRBV7-2	NA	TRBJ1-4	CASSSGRIEKLFF	TGTGCCAGCAGCTCAGGACGGATTGAAAAACTGTTTTTT
few	TRBV24-1	NA	TRBJ2-1	CATSQYNEQFF	TGTGCCACCAGTCAGTACAATGAGCAGTTCTTC
many	TRBV4-1	TRBD1	TRBJ2-3	CASSRRDRETDTQYF	TGCGCCAGCAGCCGGAGGGACAGGGAAACAGATACGCAGTATTTT
few	TRBV24-1	NA	TRBJ2-3	CATSALDTQYF	TGTGCCACCAGTGCTCTAGATACGCAGTATTTT
once	TRBV24-1	TRBD1	TRBJ1-1	CATSDPGQGGTEAFF	TGTGCCACCAGTGACCCTGGACAGGGTGGGACTGAAGCTTTCTTT
NA	TRBV7-9	NA	TRBJ2-3	CASSEGWGDTQYF	TGTGCCAGCAGCGAAGGGTGGGGAGATACGCAGTATTTT
NA	TRBV19	NA	TRBJ2-7	CASSISGRDYEQYF	TGTGCCAGTAGTATTTCGGGCAGGGACTACGAGCAGTACTTC
medium-sized	TRBV7-6	TRBD2	TRBJ2-5	CASSLDSSGGSETQYF	TGTGCCAGCAGCTTAGATAGCAGCGGGGGATCAGAGACCCAGTACTTC
NA	TRBV10-1	NA	TRBJ2-2	CASSDLLTGELFF	TGCGCCAGCAGTGACCTCCTAACCGGGGAGCTGTTTTTT
NA	TRBV9	NA	TRBJ2-7	CASSVDWGSSYEQYF	TGTGCCAGCAGCGTAGACTGGGGGAGCTCCTACGAGCAGTACTTC
once	TRBV13	TRBD2	TRBJ2-3	CASSLTSGREGTQYF	TGTGCCAGCAGCTTGACTAGCGGGAGGGAGGGTACGCAGTATTTT
NA	TRBV6-5	NA	TRBJ2-5	CASSYFWAGQETQYF	TGTGCCAGCAGTTACTTCTGGGCTGGGCAAGAGACCCAGTACTTC
NA	TRBV5-1	NA	TRBJ2-1	CASNLQGSSVPNEQFF	TGCGCCAGCAACCTACAGGGGTCTAGCGTCCCGAATGAGCAGTTCTTC
once	TRBV12-3/TRBV12-4	NA	TRBJ1-6	CASSFASIQPLHF	TGTGCCAGCAGTTTCGCGTCAATTCAACCCCTCCACTTT
NA	TRBV11-1	NA	TRBJ2-1	CASRFQPQESGNEQFF	TGTGCCAGCAGGTTCCAGCCCCAAGAGAGTGGTAATGAGCAGTTCTTC
NA	TRBV29-1	NA	TRBJ2-7	CSVGGGGMNYEQYF	TGCAGCGTTGGGGGCGGTGGGATGAATTACGAGCAGTACTTC
few	TRBV19	NA	TRBJ2-3	CASSTSTSITDTQYF	TGTGCCAGTAGTACCTCGACTAGTATCACAGATACGCAGTATTTT
many	TRBV7-2	NA	TRBJ1-1	CASSPPPTGLTEAFF	TGTGCCAGCAGCCCCCCGCCGACGGGACTCACTGAAGCTTTCTTT
few	TRBV15	NA	TRBJ1-5	CATSRDKGNNQPQHF	TGTGCCACCAGCAGAGACAAGGGCAACAATCAGCCCCAGCATTTT
many	TRBV15	TRBD1	TRBJ2-7	CATSRAPRQGARYEQYF	TGTGCCACCAGCAGAGCTCCTCGACAGGGGGCGCGGTACGAGCAGTACTTC
NA	TRBV15	NA	TRBJ1-1	CATSPGTSGTEAFF	TGTGCCACCAGCCCCGGGACATCGGGGACTGAAGCTTTCTTT
NA	TRBV7-8	NA	TRBJ2-7	CASSTGPTLTTEQYF	TGTGCCAGCAGCACGGGACCGACTCTAACTACCGAGCAGTACTTC
many	TRBV20-1	TRBD1	TRBJ1-1	CSATSDRGRNTEAFF	TGCAGTGCAACCTCAGACAGGGGAAGGAACACTGAAGCTTTCTTT
many	TRBV13	NA	TRBJ1-5	CASSSDGNQPQHF	TGTGCCAGCAGCTCCGACGGGAATCAGCCCCAGCATTTT
NA	TRBV19	NA	TRBJ2-7	CASMDQKSYEQYF	TGTGCCTCAATGGACCAGAAGTCCTACGAGCAGTACTTC
few	TRBV7-3	TRBD1	TRBJ1-1	CASSHDRVAFF	TGTGCCAGCAGCCACGACAGGGTAGCTTTCTTT
many	TRBV21-1	NA	TRBJ2-1	CASSKEGLAGTSSYNEQFF	TGTGCCAGCAGCAAAGAGGGACTAGCGGGGACGAGCTCCTACAATGAGCAGTTCTTC
NA	TRBV12-3/TRBV12-4	TRBD1	TRBJ2-7	CASSLTDRPYEQYF	TGTGCCAGCAGTCTAACGGACAGGCCCTACGAGCAGTACTTC
NA	TRBV7-9	NA	TRBJ1-1	CASSSTGNTGAFF	TGTGCCAGCAGCTCCACAGGGAACACTGGAGCTTTCTTT
NA	TRBV10-3	NA	TRBJ1-1	CAISEGTYKTEAFF	TGTGCCATCAGTGAGGGGACATATAAGACTGAAGCTTTCTTT
NA	TRBV20-1	TRBD2	TRBJ2-1	CSARDLRLAVTNEQFF	TGCAGTGCTAGAGATCTACGACTAGCGGTTACCAATGAGCAGTTCTTC
NA	TRBV11-1	TRBD1	TRBJ1-1	CASSLGTGFSIGTEAFF	TGTGCCAGCAGCTTAGGGACAGGGTTCAGTATAGGCACTGAAGCTTTCTTT
NA	TRBV19	NA	TRBJ1-6	CASSIRQNNSPLHF	TGTGCCAGTAGTATACGCCAGAATAATTCACCCCTCCACTTT
NA	TRBV20-1	NA	TRBJ2-5	CSARDIRGPEEETQYF	TGCAGTGCTAGAGATATTCGGGGACCCGAGGAAGAGACCCAGTACTTC
NA	TRBV6-2/TRBV6-3	TRBD2	TRBJ2-7	CASSYSRASGSYEQYF	TGTGCCAGCAGTTACTCGAGGGCTAGCGGCTCCTACGAACAGTACTTC
few	TRBV6-5	NA	TRBJ2-2	CASSYPPAGELFF	TGTGCCAGCAGTTACCCCCCGGCCGGGGAGCTGTTTTTT
NA	TRBV12-3/TRBV12-4	TRBD2	TRBJ2-3	CASSLATSGGRAGTDTQYF	TGTGCCAGCAGTTTAGCGACTAGCGGGGGCCGTGCGGGCACAGATACGCAGTATTTT
NA	TRBV2	TRBD2	TRBJ2-7	CAARGGFYEQYF	TGTGCCGCGCGCGGGGGGTTTTACGAGCAGTACTTC
NA	TRBV15	TRBD2	TRBJ2-1	CATSRGLAASYNEQLF	TGTGCCACCAGCAGAGGACTAGCGGCCTCCTACAATGAGCAGCTCTTC
many	TRBV5-1	NA	TRBJ2-5	CASSLRTLQETQYF	TGCGCCAGCAGCTTAAGGACTTTACAAGAGACCCAGTACTTC
NA	TRBV12-3/TRBV12-4	NA	TRBJ1-2	CASSLGFGGSF	TGTGCCAGCAGTTTAGGCTTTGGCGGCTCCTTC
many	TRBV27	NA	TRBJ2-5	CASRQDQETQYF	TGTGCCAGCAGGCAAGACCAAGAGACCCAGTACTTC
few	TRBV7-9	NA	TRBJ2-5	CASSFGQQETQYF	TGTGCCAGCAGCTTCGGCCAGCAAGAGACCCAGTACTTC